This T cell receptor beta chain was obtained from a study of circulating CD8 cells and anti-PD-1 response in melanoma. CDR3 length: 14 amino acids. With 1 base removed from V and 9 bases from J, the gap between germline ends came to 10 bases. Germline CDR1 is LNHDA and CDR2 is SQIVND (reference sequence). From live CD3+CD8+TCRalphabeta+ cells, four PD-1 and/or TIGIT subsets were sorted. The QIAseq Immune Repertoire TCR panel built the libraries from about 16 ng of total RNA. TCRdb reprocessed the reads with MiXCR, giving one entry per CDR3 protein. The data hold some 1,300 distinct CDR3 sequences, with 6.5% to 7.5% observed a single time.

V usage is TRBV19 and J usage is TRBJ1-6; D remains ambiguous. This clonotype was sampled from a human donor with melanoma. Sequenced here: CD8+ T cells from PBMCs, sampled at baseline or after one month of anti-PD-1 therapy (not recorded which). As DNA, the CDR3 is TGTGCCAGTAGTATAGCGAGCAACGCTTCACCCCTCCACTTT. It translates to CASSIASNASPLHF.